This T cell receptor (beta chain) appears in the sequencing data of a study of blood T cell repertoires in COVID-19. Study context: COVID-19 samples, acute and convalescent, were from the United States, Italy and Spain.

Only in-frame clones appear in the TCRdb table, and some are missing; sequencing was by immunoSEQ multiplex PCR. This sample has about 190,000 clones, with approximately 80% found just once. Sequenced input: peripheral blood. The TCR comes from a woman in her fifties or sixties with acute or convalescent COVID-19.

The CDR3 sequence is CASSLKSQNEKLFF. In DNA form, the CDR3 reads TGTGCCAGCAGCCTCAAGAGCCAAAATGAAAAACTGTTTTTT. The chain joins TRBV7-2 to TRBJ1-4; D not certain. The CDR3 contains 14 residues. Germline loops: CDR1 SGHTA, CDR2 FQGNSA. The ends were cut back, 5 bases at V and 5 bases at J, with 12 bases in the middle.